A selection of T cell receptor beta chains follows, all from one sample in a study of beta chain features in type 1 diabetes. Method: immunoSEQ multiplex PCR; TCRdb's copy keeps in-frame clones and lacks some. The data contain fewer than 250,000 clones, 12% to 15% of them singletons. Sequenced input: naive CD4+ T cells from blood. All receptors come from a woman in her 40s in good health. CDR3s include the opening cysteine and the closing phenylalanine or tryptophan. D genes are given only for firm matches. Size values are once, few and many counts, or a class for expanded clones, and some rows have none.

d_gene	abundance	v_gene	j_gene	CDR3aa	CDR3nt
-	-	TRBV19	TRBJ1-2	CASTQQVGYGYTF	TGTGCCAGTACTCAACAGGTCGGCTATGGCTACACCTTC
TRBD1	-	TRBV7-8	TRBJ1-5	CASSLRGGHQPQHF	TGTGCCAGCAGCTTAAGAGGGGGCCATCAGCCCCAGCATTTT
TRBD1	-	TRBV2	TRBJ1-2	CASRQRTGASGYTF	TGTGCCAGCAGACAACGGACAGGGGCTTCTGGCTACACCTTC
TRBD1	few	TRBV4-1	TRBJ2-7	CASSQFSGQGGYEQYF	TGCGCCAGCAGCCAGTTTTCGGGACAGGGCGGCTACGAGCAGTACTTC
-	few	TRBV18	TRBJ2-7	CASSRNRPQGTSSYEQYF	TGTGCCAGCTCACGCAACCGGCCACAGGGGACTAGCTCCTACGAGCAGTACTTC
-	few	TRBV19	TRBJ1-2	CASSILGYGYTF	TGTGCCAGTAGTATTCTCGGCTATGGCTACACCTTC
-	-	TRBV28	TRBJ1-1	CASRDTGYTEAFF	TGTGCCAGCAGGGACACAGGGTACACTGAAGCTTTCTTT
-	-	TRBV6-5	TRBJ2-5	CASRFSTYGGETQYF	TGTGCCAGCAGATTCTCGACGTACGGGGGAGAGACCCAGTACTTC
-	once	TRBV11-3	TRBJ2-2	CASSLGRNTGELFF	TGTGCCAGCAGCTTAGGCAGAAACACCGGGGAGCTGTTTTTT
TRBD1	-	TRBV6-8	TRBJ2-2	CASSYRDRGPDTGELFF	TGTGCCAGCAGTTACCGAGACAGGGGGCCTGACACCGGGGAGCTGTTTTTT
TRBD1	few	TRBV4-3	TRBJ1-1	CASSQDSYRGGQGMSNTEAFF	TGCGCCAGCAGCCAAGATTCATACCGGGGGGGACAGGGGATGTCGAACACTGAAGCTTTCTTT
TRBD1	few	TRBV14	TRBJ1-2	CASSRDSNYGYTF	TGTGCCAGCAGCCGGGACAGTAACTATGGCTACACCTTC
-	-	TRBV10-3	TRBJ2-6	CAISPGDAGANVLTF	TGTGCCATCAGCCCCGGAGACGCTGGGGCCAACGTCCTGACTTTC
TRBD1	few	TRBV14	TRBJ2-2	CASSQRQGSTGELFF	TGTGCCAGCAGCCAGAGACAGGGGAGTACCGGGGAGCTGTTTTTT
TRBD1	few	TRBV9	TRBJ2-5	CASSAGQGQETQYF	TGTGCCAGCAGCGCGGGACAGGGGCAAGAGACCCAGTACTTC
TRBD2	few	TRBV18	TRBJ2-3	CASSPLTGTSGTTDTQYF	TGTGCCAGCTCACCTTTGACAGGGACTAGCGGGACCACAGATACGCAGTATTTT
-	few	TRBV19	TRBJ1-2	CASSIPGNYGYTF	TGTGCCAGTAGTATCCCGGGTAACTATGGCTACACCTTC
-	many	TRBV7-9	TRBJ2-5	CASSPAGGQETQYF	TGTGCCAGCAGCCCCGCGGGTGGGCAAGAGACCCAGTACTTC
-	few	TRBV19	TRBJ2-5	CASGNRSQETQYF	TGTGCCAGTGGAAACAGATCCCAAGAGACCCAGTACTTC
-	-	TRBV12-5	TRBJ1-2	CASGINYGYTF	TGTGCTAGTGGCATTAACTATGGCTACACCTTC
-	-	TRBV5-6	TRBJ2-3	CASSQGVPDTQYF	TGTGCCAGCAGCCAGGGTGTCCCAGATACGCAGTATTTT
TRBD1	-	TRBV10-2	TRBJ1-2	CASSWSLDRGLNGYTF	TGCGCCAGCAGTTGGAGTTTGGACAGGGGGCTAAATGGCTACACCTTC
TRBD1	-	TRBV7-6	TRBJ1-1	CASSFTLTGVVTEAFF	TGTGCCAGCAGCTTCACTCTGACAGGGGTAGTCACTGAAGCTTTCTTT
-	few	TRBV4-1	TRBJ2-7	CASSQLQGIYEQYF	TGCGCCAGCAGCCAACTTCAGGGGATCTACGAGCAGTACTTC
-	few	TRBV25-1	TRBJ2-2	CASSHHGEGVTGELFF	TGTGCCAGCAGCCACCACGGGGAGGGGGTCACCGGGGAGCTGTTTTTT
-	-	TRBV2	TRBJ1-2	CASSENGVSSGYTF	TGTGCCAGCAGTGAAAACGGGGTGTCGAGTGGCTACACCTTC